This T cell receptor (beta chain) was sequenced in a study of PD-1 blockade in mismatch repair-deficient tumors. About the study: Patients had over 10 mismatch repair-deficient cancer types, all previously treated and progressing.

As concerns this clone: Its specificity is not known.

Time point noted: approximately 10-day in vitro stimulation with candidate mutation-associated neoantigen peptide 1. Cells were stimulated approximately 9 days with each of over five ELISpot-reactive neoantigens. An identically run culture lacking peptide was the fold-change baseline. V shed 4 bases and J shed 2 bases, with 7 bases lying between them. Germline assignment: CDR1 SGHKS and CDR2 YYEKEE (reference sequence). The CDR3 runs 13 residues. TCRdb's copy holds only in-frame clones and misses some; the assay was immunoSEQ multiplex PCR. The data contain several thousand clones, about 90% of them singletons.

The sequence was obtained from an adult with mismatch repair-deficient cancer. This chain connects TRBV5-5 to TRBJ1-3; no definite D call. The sample here was cells cultured in vitro, taken from a patient treated with pembrolizumab. Here the CDR3 reads CASSPATGNTIYF. In nucleotides, the CDR3 is TGTGCCAGCAGCCCCGCGACTGGAAACACCATATATTTT.